This TCR beta chain was identified in a study of identical twins. The CDR3 is 13 amino acids. V was clipped by 4 bases and J by 6 bases, with 13 bases between them. Germline values: CDR1 SGHRS, CDR2 YFSETQ. TCRdb recomputed calls from the 5' RACE reads with MiXCR, one row per CDR3 protein. The repertoire holds about 530,000 distinct CDR3 sequences, with approximately 20% as singletons. This clonotype was seen a handful of times. Antigen: not known. Findings and limits, study-wide: Out-of-frame alpha sequences shared by twins were enriched for low generation probability.

In addition, the sample was reused for a study of yellow fever vaccine responses in identical twins.

The sequence was obtained from a young woman in good health. The rearrangement links TRBV5-1 to TRBJ1-1; D ambiguous. Sequencing was done on a sample of CD4+ T cells sorted from blood. CDR3 sequence: CASSLEPAAEAFF. In DNA form, the CDR3 reads TGCGCCAGCAGCCTAGAACCTGCGGCTGAAGCTTTCTTT.